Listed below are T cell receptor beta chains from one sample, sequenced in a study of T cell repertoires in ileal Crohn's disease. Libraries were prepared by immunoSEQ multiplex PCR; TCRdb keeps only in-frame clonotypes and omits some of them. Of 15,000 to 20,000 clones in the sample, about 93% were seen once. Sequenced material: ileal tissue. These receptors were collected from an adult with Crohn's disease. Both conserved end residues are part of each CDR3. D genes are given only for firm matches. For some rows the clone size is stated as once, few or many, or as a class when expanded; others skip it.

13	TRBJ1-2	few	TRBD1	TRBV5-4	TGTGCCAGCAGCTTGGGGACAGGCGGCTTCTACACCTTC	CASSLGTGGFYTF
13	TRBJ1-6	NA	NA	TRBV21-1	TGTGCCAGCTCGGGACAGGGTAATTCACCCCTCCACTTT	CASSGQGNSPLHF
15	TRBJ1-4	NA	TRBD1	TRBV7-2	TGTGCCAGCAGCCCGACCGGGACAGGAAACGAAAAACTGTTTTTT	CASSPTGTGNEKLFF
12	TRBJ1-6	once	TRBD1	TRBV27	TGTGCCAGCAGTTTAAGGGACAGGGCCCTCCACTTT	CASSLRDRALHF
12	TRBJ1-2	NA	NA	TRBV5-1	TGCGCCAGCAGCTTGGGCGGCTATGGCTACACCTTC	CASSLGGYGYTF
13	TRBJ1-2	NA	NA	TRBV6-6	TGTGCCAGCAGCACACAGATTAACTATGGCTACACCTTC	CASSTQINYGYTF
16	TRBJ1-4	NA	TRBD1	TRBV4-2	TGTGCCAGCAGCCCCAGGGGGGACAGGGGACACGAAAAACTGTTTTTT	CASSPRGDRGHEKLFF
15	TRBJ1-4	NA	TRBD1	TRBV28	TGTGCCAGCAGCCCGGACAGGGGGCTGGGTGAAAAACTGTTTTTT	CASSPDRGLGEKLFF
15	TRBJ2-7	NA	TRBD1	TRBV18	TGTGCCAGCTCACCTGGGACAGGGGGGGCGGACGAGCAGTACTTC	CASSPGTGGADEQYF
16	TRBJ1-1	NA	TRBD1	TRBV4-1	TGCGCCAGCAGCTACAAGCCGGGACAGGGGGGCACTGAAGCTTTCTTT	CASSYKPGQGGTEAFF
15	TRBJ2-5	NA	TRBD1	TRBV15	TGTGCCACCAGCAAGGGGACAGGGCGGCAAGAGACCCAGTACTTC	CATSKGTGRQETQYF
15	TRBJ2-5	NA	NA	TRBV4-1	TGCGCCAGCAGCCAAGACGTAGGACAGTGGGAGACCCAGTACTTC	CASSQDVGQWETQYF
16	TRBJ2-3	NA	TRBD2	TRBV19	TGTGCCAGTAGTATGGGTCTAGCGGGGGCCACAGATACGCAGTATTTT	CASSMGLAGATDTQYF
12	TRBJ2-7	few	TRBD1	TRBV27	TGTGCCAGCAGTTTCTTAGGACAGGCCCCCGACTTC	CASSFLGQAPDF
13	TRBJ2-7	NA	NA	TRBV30	TGTGCCTGGAGTTGGGGCGGGACCTACGAGCAGTACTTC	CAWSWGGTYEQYF
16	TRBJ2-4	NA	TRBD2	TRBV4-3	TGCGCCAGCAGCTCGATTAGCGGGGTCGACAAAAACATTCAGTACTTC	CASSSISGVDKNIQYF
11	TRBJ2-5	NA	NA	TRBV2	TGTGCCAGCAGCTCCGAAGAGACCCAGTACTTC	CASSSEETQYF
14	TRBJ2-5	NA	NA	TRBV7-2	TGTGCCAGCAGCGTCGGACTAACGGCGGAGACCCAGTACTTC	CASSVGLTAETQYF
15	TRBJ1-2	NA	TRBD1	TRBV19	TGTGCCAGTAGTACTCAGCCCGACAGGGCTCATGGCTACACCTTC	CASSTQPDRAHGYTF
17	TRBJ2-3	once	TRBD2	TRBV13	TGTGCCAGCAGTCACCAGGCGGGGGGATTAAACACAGATACGCAGTATTTT	CASSHQAGGLNTDTQYF
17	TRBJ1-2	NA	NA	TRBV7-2	TGTGCCAGCAGCCCGAGGAGTATCCGGGAGTTCGGCTATGGCTACACCTTC	CASSPRSIREFGYGYTF
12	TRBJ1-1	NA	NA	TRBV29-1	TGCAGCGTTGATGATGGGGGGACTGAAGCTTTCTTT	CSVDDGGTEAFF
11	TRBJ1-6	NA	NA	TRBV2	TGTGCCAGCAATTTAGAATCACCCCTCCACTTT	CASNLESPLHF
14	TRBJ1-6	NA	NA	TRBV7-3	TGTGCCAGCAGCTTACGAGACAGTGGGTCACCCCTCCACTTT	CASSLRDSGSPLHF
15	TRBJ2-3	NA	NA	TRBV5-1	TGCGCCAGCCGAGGGAGGGGACAACTAACAGATACGCAGTATTTT	CASRGRGQLTDTQYF
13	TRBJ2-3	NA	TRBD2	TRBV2	TGTGCCAGCAAGCGGGAAAGCACAGATACGCAGTATTTT	CASKRESTDTQYF
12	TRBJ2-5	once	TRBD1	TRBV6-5	TGTGCCAGCACGGACAGGGGACAGACCCAGTACTTC	CASTDRGQTQYF
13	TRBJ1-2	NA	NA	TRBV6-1	TGTGCCAGCAGCGACTCCAGACTGACCGGCTACACCTTC	CASSDSRLTGYTF
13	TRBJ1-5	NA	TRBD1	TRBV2	TGTGCCAGCAGGACGACAGGGAATCAGCCCCAGCATTTT	CASRTTGNQPQHF
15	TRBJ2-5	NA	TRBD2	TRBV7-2	TGTGCCAGCAGCCCTGAGCGGGGGGTGCGAGAGACCCAGTACTTC	CASSPERGVRETQYF
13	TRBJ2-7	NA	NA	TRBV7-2	TGTGCCAGCAGCCCCGAACACGGCGGCGAGCAGTACTTC	CASSPEHGGEQYF
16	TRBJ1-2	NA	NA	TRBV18	TGTGCCAGCTCACCCGGGACACCACGGGTGGGCTATGGCTACACCTTC	CASSPGTPRVGYGYTF
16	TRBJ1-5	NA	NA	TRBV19	TGTGCCAGTAGTATTCGGACAGAGATGGGAAATCAGCCCCAGCATTTT	CASSIRTEMGNQPQHF
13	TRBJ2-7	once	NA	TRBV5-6	TGTGCCAGCAGCTCCAGGGTCTCCCACGAGCAGTACTTC	CASSSRVSHEQYF
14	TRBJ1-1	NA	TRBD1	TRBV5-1	TGCGCCAGCAGCTTACAGGGGAGCTCCGCTGAAGCTTTCTTT	CASSLQGSSAEAFF
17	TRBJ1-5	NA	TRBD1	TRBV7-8	TGTGCCAGCAGCTTACTCCACGGACAGGGGGCTGGTCAGCCCCAGCATTTT	CASSLLHGQGAGQPQHF
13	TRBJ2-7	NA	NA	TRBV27	TGTGCCAGCAGTTTGACCGACACCTACGAGCAGTACTTC	CASSLTDTYEQYF
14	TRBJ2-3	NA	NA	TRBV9	TGTGCCAGCAGCACCCGACTAGGTTCCGATACGCAGTATTTT	CASSTRLGSDTQYF
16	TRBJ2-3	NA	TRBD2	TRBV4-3	TGCGCCAGCAGCCAGAGACTAGCGGGGGGCACAGATACGCAGTATTTT	CASSQRLAGGTDTQYF
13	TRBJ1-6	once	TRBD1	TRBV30	TGTGCCTGGGGGGACAGCGTTAATTCACCCCTCCACTTT	CAWGDSVNSPLHF
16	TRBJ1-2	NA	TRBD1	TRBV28	TGTGCCAGCAGTTCATCACGGACAGGGAGTGGATATGGCTACACCTTC	CASSSSRTGSGYGYTF
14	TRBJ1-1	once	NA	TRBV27	TGTGCCAGCAGTTTTTCAGGGTTGGGCACTGAAGCTTTCTTT	CASSFSGLGTEAFF
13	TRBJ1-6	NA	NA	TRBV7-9	TGTGCCAGCAGCCCTAGCGGTCCTTCACCCCTCCACTTT	CASSPSGPSPLHF
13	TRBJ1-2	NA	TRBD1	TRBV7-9	TGTGCCAGCAGGGACGGGACAGTCGATGGCTACACCTTC	CASRDGTVDGYTF
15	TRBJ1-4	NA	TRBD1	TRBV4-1	TGCGCCAGCAGCCGGAATTCAGGGGGCCGGGAAAAACTGTTTTTT	CASSRNSGGREKLFF
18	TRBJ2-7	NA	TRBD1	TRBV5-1	TGCGCCAGCAGCTTGGACCCCGAAATCGGACAGGGTGTCTACGAGCAGTACTTC	CASSLDPEIGQGVYEQYF
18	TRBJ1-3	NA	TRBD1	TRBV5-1	TGCGCCAGCAGCTTGGAAAGTACAGGGGGCCTTACTGGAAACACCATATATTTT	CASSLESTGGLTGNTIYF
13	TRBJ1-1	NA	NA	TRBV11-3	TGTGCCAGCAGCTTAGAGGGAGGCACTGAAGCTTTCTTT	CASSLEGGTEAFF
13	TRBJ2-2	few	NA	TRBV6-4	TGTGCCAGCAGTGAAACTGAGACCGGGGAGCTGTTTTTT	CASSETETGELFF
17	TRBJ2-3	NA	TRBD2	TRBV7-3	TGTGCCAGCAGCTTAAACCTAGCGGGGGACTCCACAGATACGCAGTATTTT	CASSLNLAGDSTDTQYF
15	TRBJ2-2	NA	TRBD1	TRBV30	TGTGCCTGGAGTGTACAGGGGCCTAACACCGGGGAGCTGTTTTTT	CAWSVQGPNTGELFF
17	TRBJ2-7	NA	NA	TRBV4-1	TGCGCCAGCAGCCAAGTGGTAGCGAGGGAAGGAGTCTACGAGCAGTACTTC	CASSQVVAREGVYEQYF
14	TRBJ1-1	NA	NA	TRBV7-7	TGTGCCAGCAGGTTCCCTACGGGGAACACTGAAGCTTTCTTT	CASRFPTGNTEAFF
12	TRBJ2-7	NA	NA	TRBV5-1	TGCGCCAGCAGCTGGGACACCTACGAGCAGTACTTC	CASSWDTYEQYF